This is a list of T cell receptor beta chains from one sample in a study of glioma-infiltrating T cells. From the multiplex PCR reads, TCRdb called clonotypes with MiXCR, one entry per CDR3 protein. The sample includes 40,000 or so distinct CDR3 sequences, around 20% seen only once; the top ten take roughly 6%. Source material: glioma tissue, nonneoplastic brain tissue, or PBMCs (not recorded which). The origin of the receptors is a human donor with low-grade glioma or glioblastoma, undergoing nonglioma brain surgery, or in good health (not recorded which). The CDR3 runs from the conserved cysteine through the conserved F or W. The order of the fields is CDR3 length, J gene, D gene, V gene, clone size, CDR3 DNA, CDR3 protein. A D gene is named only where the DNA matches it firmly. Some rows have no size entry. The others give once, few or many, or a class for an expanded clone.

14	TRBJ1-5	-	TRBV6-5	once	TGTGTTAGCAGTCACACAGGCAACAATCAGCCCCAGCATTTT	CVSSHTGNNQPQHF
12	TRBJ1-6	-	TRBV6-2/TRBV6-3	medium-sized	TGTGCCAGCAGTTACCCCTTTTCACCCCTCCACTTT	CASSYPFSPLHF
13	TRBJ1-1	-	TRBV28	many	TGTGCCAGCACATCTAGGGAGACCACTGAAGCTTTCTTT	CASTSRETTEAFF
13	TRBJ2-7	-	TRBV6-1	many	TGTGCCAGCAGTACCTTCGACAGGTACGAGCAGTACTTC	CASSTFDRYEQYF
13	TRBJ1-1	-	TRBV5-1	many	TGCGCCAGCAGCTTGGTTACGAACACTGAAGCTTTCTTT	CASSLVTNTEAFF
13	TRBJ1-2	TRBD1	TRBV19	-	TGTGCCAGTAGTCCCTCCCCGGGACAGCCTCCGACCTTC	CASSPSPGQPPTF
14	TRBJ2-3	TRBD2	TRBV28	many	TGTGCCAGCAGTTTGCTAGCGGGAACAGATACGCAGTATTTT	CASSLLAGTDTQYF
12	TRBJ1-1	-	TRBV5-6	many	TGTGCCAGCAGCTTGAGGGGGACTGAAGCTTTCTTT	CASSLRGTEAFF
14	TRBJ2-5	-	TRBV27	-	TGTGCCGGCAGCTATGGACAGCCGAGGGAGACCCTGTACTTC	CAGSYGQPRETLYF
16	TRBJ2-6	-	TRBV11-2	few	TGTGCCAGCAGCTTTACCGGAGTTTCTGGGGCCAACGTCCTGACTTTC	CASSFTGVSGANVLTF
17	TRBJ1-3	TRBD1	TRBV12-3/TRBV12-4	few	TGTGCCAGCAGTTTAGGGACAGGGGGCCGATCTGGAAACACCATATATTTT	CASSLGTGGRSGNTIYF
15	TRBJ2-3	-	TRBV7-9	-	TGTGCCAGCAGTTCCCGGGACTCCAGCACAGATACGCAGTATTTT	CASSSRDSSTDTQYF
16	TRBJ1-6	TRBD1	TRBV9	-	TGTGCCAGCAGCCCATACGGACAGGGCGACAATTCACCCCTCCACTTT	CASSPYGQGDNSPLHF
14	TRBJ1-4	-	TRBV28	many	TGTGCCAGCAGTTTAGCAGGGTTGGTAGAAAAACTGTTTTTT	CASSLAGLVEKLFF
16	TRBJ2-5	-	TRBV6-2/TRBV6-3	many	TGTGCCAGCAGTTCCATGGGGCTACAGTACCAAGAGACCCAGTACTTC	CASSSMGLQYQETQYF
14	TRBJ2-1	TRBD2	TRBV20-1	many	TGCAGTGCTAGAGGGACTAGCGGGGGGTATGAGCAGTTCTTC	CSARGTSGGYEQFF
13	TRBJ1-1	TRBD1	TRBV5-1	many	TGCGCCAGCAGCTTGGTTGACAGGGGGGGAGCTTTCTTT	CASSLVDRGGAFF
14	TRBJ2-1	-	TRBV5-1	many	TGCGCCAGCAGTTACAGCGGATCTGAGAATGAGCAGTTCTTC	CASSYSGSENEQFF
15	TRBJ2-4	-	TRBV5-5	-	TGTGCCAGCAGCTTGAGGGCCTTAGAAGGCCAGGTTCAGTACTTC	CASSLRALEGQVQYF
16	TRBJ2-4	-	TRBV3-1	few	TGTGCCAGCAGTTCGGTTGGGGCCCTGGCCAAAAACATTCAGTACTTC	CASSSVGALAKNIQYF
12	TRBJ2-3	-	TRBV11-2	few	TGTGCCAGCAGCCTAATAGCCCCTACGCAGTATTTT	CASSLIAPTQYF
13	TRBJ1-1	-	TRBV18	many	TGTGCCAGCTCAGGCAGCGGTAACACTGAAGCTTTCTTT	CASSGSGNTEAFF
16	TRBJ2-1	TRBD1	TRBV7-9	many	TGTGCCAGCAGCCATCGCGACGGGACAGCGAGGCTCGAGCAGTTCTTC	CASSHRDGTARLEQFF
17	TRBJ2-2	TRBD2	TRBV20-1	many	TGCAGTGCTAAGAAGGGGCTACTAGCGGGAGAGAGCGGGGAGCTGTTTTTT	CSAKKGLLAGESGELFF
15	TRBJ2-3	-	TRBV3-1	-	TGTGCCAGCAGCCAAGGATACGGGCCCGTTAATACGCAGTATTTT	CASSQGYGPVNTQYF
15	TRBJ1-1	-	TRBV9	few	TGTGCCAGCAGCCCGCGGGGAGAAACTTACACTGAAGCTTTCTTT	CASSPRGETYTEAFF
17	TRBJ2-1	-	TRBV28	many	TGTGCCAGCACCTTAGGGGGGGAAGGCCCCTCCTACAATGAGCAGTTCTTC	CASTLGGEGPSYNEQFF
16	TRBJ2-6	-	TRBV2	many	TGTGCCAGCACCGACCCCTCCGGGTCTGGGGCCAACGTCCTGACTTTC	CASTDPSGSGANVLTF
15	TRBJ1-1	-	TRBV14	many	TGTGCCAGCAGCCAAGAAATTCAGCGGGGTGGAGGGGCTTTCTTT	CASSQEIQRGGGAFF
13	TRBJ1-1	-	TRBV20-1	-	TGCAGTGCTAGGGGTTCCCCTACCACTGAAGATTTCTTT	CSARGSPTTEDFF
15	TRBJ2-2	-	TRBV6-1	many	TGTGCCAGCAGCCGCGGGGAAGCGAACACCGGGGAGCTGTTTTTT	CASSRGEANTGELFF
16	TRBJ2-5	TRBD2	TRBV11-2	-	TGTGCCAGCAGCTTAGAGCTAGCGGGGTATGGGGAGACCCAGTACTTC	CASSLELAGYGETQYF
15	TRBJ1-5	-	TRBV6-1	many	TGTGCCAGCCAAGGGACATTCGGAGGGAATCAGCCCCAGCATTTT	CASQGTFGGNQPQHF
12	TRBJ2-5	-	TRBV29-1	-	TGCAGCGTTATCCTAGGAGGGGAGACCCAGTACTTC	CSVILGGETQYF
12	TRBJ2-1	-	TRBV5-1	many	TGCGCCAGCTACTTGGTCCCCAATGAGCAGTTCTTC	CASYLVPNEQFF
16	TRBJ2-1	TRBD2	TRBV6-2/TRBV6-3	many	TGTGCCAGCAGTTACCCGACTAGCGGGGTCCTGAATGAGCAGTTCTTC	CASSYPTSGVLNEQFF
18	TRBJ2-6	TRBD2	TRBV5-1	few	TGCGCCAGCAGCTACCTCCCCCCGGGAGGGGCTGGGGCCAACGTCCTGACTTTC	CASSYLPPGGAGANVLTF
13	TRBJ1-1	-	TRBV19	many	TGTGCCAGTAGTATTCAGGGGAACACTGAAGCTTTCTTT	CASSIQGNTEAFF
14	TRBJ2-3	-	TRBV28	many	TGTGCCAGCAGTAGAGCGATTCTCGGAGATACGCAGTATTTT	CASSRAILGDTQYF
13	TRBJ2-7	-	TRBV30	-	TGTGCCTGGAGTGAAGGGGGGCCTGACGAGCAGTACTTC	CAWSEGGPDEQYF